The source of this T cell receptor beta chain is a study of blood T cell repertoires in COVID-19 (dated by TCRdb to 2018 to 2020). About the study as a whole: Samples covering the acute and convalescent phases of COVID-19 were provided by collaborators in the United States, Italy and Spain. The prospective study material was composed of cDNA or gDNA derived from T cells, B-cell-depleted T cells, or PBMCs. Deeply sampled blood TCRbeta repertoires from subjects exposed to, actively infected with, or recovered from COVID-19 were included in the dataset. A freely available public database, intended as a resource for researchers studying the immune response to SARS-CoV-2, is where the repertoires were released. The samples were drawn from two sources: the first 160 participants of the ongoing ImmuneRACE study, and 950 to 1,500 subjects contributed by 6 global collaborators. Sample metadata almost always included a de-identified subject ID, COVID-19 status, age in years and sex. HLA class I and class II types, where available, came from metadata supplied by the sample provider rather than from assay-based typing.

Study-wide findings and limitations: The amount of clinical and demographic metadata varied by source and participant and was provided uncurated.

Remarks on this clone: Its antigen is not yet known. It has no much larger one-base neighbor in the sample; base qualities were not kept.

Whole blood was collected in K2EDTA tubes by collaborating institutions according to the institutions' own protocols. For TCRbeta analysis, collaborators shipped samples as frozen whole blood, isolated PBMCs, or DNA extracted from either of those sample types. Between the V and J ends, shortened by 3 bases and 3 bases respectively, the junction contains 12 bases. The germline V gene (reference sequence) provides CDR1 MNHEY and CDR2 SMNVEV. The CDR3 runs 16 amino acids, cysteine and phenylalanine included. Of all the DNA, just the CDR3 is kept, 48 bases in frame from base 1. The immunoSEQ Assay, a bias-controlled multiplex PCR, was used to amplify TCRbeta CDR3 regions from genomic DNA. As for the authors' bioinformatics: Nucleated cell counts per sample were estimated from amplification of reference gene primers within the assay. To quantify the absolute abundance of each unique TCRbeta CDR3 rearrangement, sequence reads were collapsed and filtered. For each sample, productive Simpson clonality was calculated by taking the square root of Simpson's diversity index across productive rearrangements. What TCRdb holds here is the immuneACCESS table cut down to in-frame rearrangements. Part of the clones is not present; checked against another copy, under half of the missing clones reflect an unresolved V gene, and the others are unexplained. The V and J calls and clone size were taken over from that table, and D and trimming were inferred from the DNA. The sample records some 100,000 clones, about 91% of which are singletons. Jointly, the top ten make up roughly 8.1% of the sample.

The V gene is TRBV27 and the J gene is TRBJ1-6; no D segment can be confidently identified. The sequence derives from a woman aged 65 to 85 with acute or convalescent COVID-19. Sequencing was carried out using peripheral blood. The CDR3 is CASSFILGGYNSPLHF. The DNA is as follows: TGTGCCAGCAGTTTTATTCTAGGTGGCTATAATTCACCCCTCCACTTT.